This T cell receptor beta chain came from a study of T cell changes during pregnancy in multiple sclerosis. The repertoire was sequenced with immunoSEQ multiplex PCR; TCRdb's copy has only in-frame clones and lacks some. This sample has fewer than 65,000 clones; approximately 93% occur once, and the top ten carry roughly 0.33%. The CDR3 is made up of 15 amino acids. CDR1 and CDR2 from the germline V gene are KGHSH and LQKENI. Trimming removed 2 bases from V and 1 base from J, with 12 bases in between. The chain uses TRBV18 and TRBJ2-7, with D possibly TRBD2 on 6 matching bases. The sample consisted of CD4+ T cells from peripheral blood mononuclear cells, taken in the third trimester of pregnancy. The source of this sequence is a female donor with multiple sclerosis, enrolled in a pregnancy study. The CDR3 region is CASSPEGGVSYEQYF. The CDR3 DNA reads as TGTGCCAGCTCACCAGAGGGAGGAGTTTCCTACGAGCAGTACTTC.